The clone carrying this T cell receptor (beta chain) was found a few times. The sample originates from a study of blood T cells in healthy people across ages. CDR1 SGHTA and CDR2 FQGNSA come from the germline V gene. The CDR3 totals 15 residues. The V end was cut by 1 base, the J end by 0 bases, with 6 bases between. A second PCR, run for about 7 to 11 cycles, used a sample-barcoded 5' primer plus a J-beta primer mix. TCRdb redid the calling of the 5' RACE reads with MiXCR, one entry per CDR3 protein. Here the sample spans around 820,000 distinct CDR3 sequences, 25% being singletons. This same sample was also taken into another study, of T cells of mothers and their children. That paper adds: The yield was over 8 million TCR beta CDR3 reads from each mother and about 3.2 million from each child.

Input material: blood. The receptor comes from a boy aged 10-17 years in good health. This chain joins TRBV7-2 and TRBJ1-4, with D unresolved. DNA for the CDR3: TGTGCCAGCAGCTTAGGTTATCCAACTAATGAAAAACTGTTTTTT. Protein: CASSLGYPTNEKLFF. The full variable domain, completed using reference TRBV7-2 and TRBJ1-4, is GAGVSQSPSNKVTEKGKDVELRCDPISGHTALYWYRQSLGQGLEFLIYFQGNSAPDKSGLPSDRFSAERTGGSVSTLTIQRTQQEDSAVYLCASSLGYPTNEKLFFGSGTQLSVL.